This T cell receptor (beta chain) derives from a study of blood T cell repertoires in COVID-19. As originally analysed: From reference gene primer amplification, estimates of nucleated cell counts were derived. The assay was immunoSEQ multiplex PCR, and TCRdb's table has in-frame clones only and misses some. V, J and clone size are taken as reported in that table, and D and trimming were inferred from the DNA itself. The sample holds about 200,000 clones, just under 90% seen once. There are 12 residues in the CDR3. V was clipped by 4 bases and J by 9 bases, with 13 bases between them. Germline CDR1 and CDR2: SGHVS and FNYEAQ.

The sample taken for sequencing was PBMCs or T cells enriched from blood (not recorded which). The clonotype was recovered from a man under 40 who had recovered from COVID-19. The chain recombines TRBV7-6 with TRBJ2-7; TRBD1 might be the D (6 bases). The CDR3 region is CASSSGVQRQYF. The DNA for the CDR3 is TGTGCCAGCAGCTCAGGGGTCCAGCGGCAGTACTTC.